Presented here are 25 T cell receptor beta chains from one specimen sequenced in a study of beta chain features in type 1 diabetes. The whole isolated RNA underwent reverse transcription, so sequencing captured expressed TCRB transcripts. Repertoires were generated with immunoSEQ multiplex PCR, while TCRdb's copy carries only in-frame clones and drops some. Of approximately 150,000 clones detected, roughly 60% appear once; the ten largest clones hold about 0.1%. These receptors have no identified antigens. Study conclusions and caveats: People with Type 1 diabetes carried modestly yet significantly shorter TCRB CDR3s in all four CD4+ subsets.

Sequencing was performed on naive CD4+ T cells from blood. The receptors were gathered from a man aged 30-40 years with type 1 diabetes.

This clone was detected only a few times. The chain is built from TRBV29-1 and TRBJ2-5; no clear D gene. Per the germline V gene, CDR1 is SQVTM and CDR2 is ANQGSEA. The length of the CDR3 is 13 residues. With 5 bases removed from V and 11 bases from J, the gap between germline ends came to 21 bases. CDR3 nucleotides: TGCAGCGTTCTCTCCGTACAGACCAGACGGCAGTACTTC. This codes for CSVLSVQTRRQYF. The whole variable domain, remainder taken from reference TRBV29-1 and TRBJ2-5, is SAVISQKPSRDICQRGTSLTIQCQVDSQVTMMFWYRQQPGQSLTLIATANQGSEATYESGFVIDKFPISRPNLTFSTLTVSNMSPEDSSIYLCSVLSVQTRRQYFGPGTRLLVL.

This clone occurred once. The chain uses TRBV15 and TRBJ1-6; D remains ambiguous. Germline CDR1 and CDR2: LNHNV and YYDKDF (reference sequence). Trimming pared 0 bases from V and 10 bases from J, leaving 7 bases between. This CDR3 spans 13 amino acids. As DNA, the CDR3 is TGTGCCACCAGCAGAGAAACAGCCTCACCCCTCCACTTT. It specifies CATSRETASPLHF.

This chain links TRBV18 with TRBJ2-3; a weak D match, TRBD2 (6 bases). Germline CDR1 reads KGHSH; CDR2 reads LQKENI. The CDR3 covers 15 residues. V was clipped by 0 bases and J by 2 bases, with 9 bases between them. The DNA of the CDR3 is TGTGCCAGCTCACCACCGGGGACTGCCACAGATACGCAGTATTTT. Residues: CASSPPGTATDTQYF.

J is TRBJ2-1 and V is TRBV5-1; D may be TRBD2 (6 bases). Looked up from germline, CDR1 is SGHRS and CDR2 is YFSETQ. The CDR3 has 13 residues. With 6 bases removed from V and 9 bases from J, the gap between germline ends came to 16 bases. CDR3 in DNA: TGCGCCAGCACCCCCACGGGGGTTGGTGAGCAGTTCTTC. It specifies CASTPTGVGEQFF.

This clone was seen only a few times. J is TRBJ2-1 and V is TRBV30, with D perhaps matching TRBD1 (7 bases). The length of the CDR3 is 12 residues. Germline CDR1 and CDR2: GTSNPN and SVGIG (reference sequence). V was cut by 5 bases and J by 7 bases, with 12 bases left in between. The CDR3 is CAWHQGGNEQFF. The CDR3 DNA follows: TGTGCCTGGCATCAGGGGGGAAATGAGCAGTTCTTC. Based on the CDR3 plus reference TRBV30 and TRBJ2-1, the full variable domain is SQTIHQWPATLVQPVGSPLSLECTVEGTSNPNLYWYRQAAGRGLQLLFYSVGIGQISSEVPQNLSASRPQDRQFILSSKKLLLSDSGFYLCAWHQGGNEQFFGPGTRLTVL.

This sequence joins TRBV7-2 and TRBJ2-3; the D is unclear. With 3 bases removed from V and 0 bases from J, the gap between germline ends came to 10 bases. Germline V CDR1 and CDR2: SGHTA, FQGNSA. This CDR3 region has 15 residues. The CDR3 sequence: CASSFQDPSTDTQYF. CDR3 coding DNA: TGTGCCAGCAGCTTCCAGGACCCTAGCACAGATACGCAGTATTTT.

The chain combines TRBV27 with TRBJ1-5; no clear D. Between the trimmed V and J ends, which lost 2 bases and 0 bases, there was a span of 5 bases. The germline gives CDR1 MNHEY, CDR2 SMNVEV (reference sequence). This CDR3 comprises 14 residues. CDR3 region: CASSLGDSNQPQHF. In DNA form, the CDR3 reads TGTGCCAGCAGTTTAGGAGATAGCAATCAGCCCCAGCATTTT.

This clone was seen more than once but under ten times. J is TRBJ1-2 and V is TRBV18; 7 bases map to TRBD1. The CDR3 is 15 amino acids. CDR1 is KGHSH and CDR2 is LQKENI in the germline V gene. The ends lost 0 bases at V and 3 bases at J; junction bases unmatched: 4. CDR3 sequence (DNA): TGTGCCAGCTCACCACCGTCAGGGGGAGACTATGGCTACACCTTC. It encodes CASSPPSGGDYGYTF.

The gene calls are TRBV29-1 and TRBJ2-1, with 7 bases fitting TRBD1. The CDR3 is 14 amino acids. Germline CDR1 and CDR2: SQVTM and ANQGSEA. V was clipped by 7 bases and J by 0 bases; unmatched bases: 6. The CDR3 DNA is TGCAGCGCTGTGAGGGACAGCTCCTACAATGAGCAGTTCTTC. It is translated as CSAVRDSSYNEQFF.

The chain is built from TRBV4-3 and TRBJ1-1; D ambiguous. Per germline, CDR1 LGHNA and CDR2 YSLEER. CDR3 length: 14 residues. Between the trimmed V and J ends, which lost 4 bases and 1 base, there was a span of 10 bases. The CDR3 protein is CASSPEAGNTEAFF. Written as DNA, the CDR3 is TGCGCCAGCAGCCCTGAGGCAGGGAACACTGAAGCTTTCTTT.

The chain employs TRBV19 and TRBJ2-1; 7 bases are shared with TRBD1. Germline trimming cut 7 bases from V and 2 bases from J; bases unmatched to any gene: 2. The CDR3 extends over 13 amino acids. The germline gives CDR1 LNHDA, CDR2 SQIVND (reference sequence). The CDR3 region has the DNA TGTGCCAGTACCGGGACAGCCTACAATGAGCAGTTCTTC. Translation gives CASTGTAYNEQFF.

Concerning this clone itself: This specimen includes other DNA sequences encoding the same CDR3. This rearrangement joins TRBV18 to TRBJ1-1, with a weak D call TRBD1 (5 bases). The V and J ends lost 2 bases and 1 base respectively, with 5 bases between them. This CDR3 spans 13 amino acids. The germline CDR1 and CDR2 sequences are KGHSH and LQKENI. The CDR3 DNA reads TGTGCCAGCTCACCAGGGGCGAACACTGAAGCTTTCTTT. Translation gives CASSPGANTEAFF.

J is TRBJ2-1 and V is TRBV7-8; 9 bases align to TRBD2. Germline trimming cut 6 bases from V and 5 bases from J; bases unmatched to any gene: 14. The CDR3 length is 17 residues. Germline V gene lookup returns CDR1 SGHVS and CDR2 FQNEAQ. CDR3 in amino acids: CASSPSTRGGRHNEQFF. CDR3 DNA: TGTGCCAGCAGTCCGAGTACGCGGGGGGGCCGGCACAATGAGCAGTTCTTC.

CDR3 in amino acids: CASSVRTGGGETQYF. As DNA, the CDR3 is TGTGCCAGCAGTGTAAGGACAGGGGGTGGGGAGACCCAGTACTTC. The V gene is TRBV2, the J gene TRBJ2-5; the match to TRBD1 covers 10 bases. The CDR3 consists of 15 residues. Looked up from germline, CDR1 is SNHLY and CDR2 is FYNNEI. V trimming: 4 bases; J trimming: 5 bases; junction bases outside the gene matches: 7. Supplemented by reference TRBV2 and TRBJ2-5, the full variable domain reads EPEVTQTPSHQVTQMGQEVILRCVPISNHLYFYWYRQILGQKVEFLVSFYNNEISEKSEIFDDQFSVERPDGSNFTLKIRSTKLEDSAMYFCASSVRTGGGETQYFGPGTRLLVL.

Points on this clone: The same CDR3 also results from other DNA sequences found in this sample. The chain carries TRBV7-9 and TRBJ2-5, with D possibly TRBD1 on 5 matching bases. V lost 1 base and J 2 bases, leaving 8 bases between the germline ends. Germline V gene data show CDR1 as SEHNR and CDR2 as FQNEAQ (reference sequence). This CDR3 has 14 amino acids. CDR3 nucleotides: TGTGCCAGCAGCTTAGGACAGCCACAAGAGACCCAGTACTTC. Its translation is CASSLGQPQETQYF.

Regarding this clone: Different DNA sequences within this sample yield the same CDR3. The chain links TRBV30 to TRBJ2-5; D remains ambiguous. Trimming removed 0 bases from V and 4 bases from J, with 3 bases in between. The CDR3 sequence is 11 residues long. Germline V gene sequence: CDR1 GTSNPN, CDR2 SVGIG (reference sequence). The DNA for the CDR3 is TGTGCCTGGAGTGTAGGAGAGACCCAGTACTTC. Protein: CAWSVGETQYF.

J is TRBJ2-3 and V is TRBV21-1; no check of the table's D call, TRBD2, against the DNA was made. TRBV21-1 is flagged as a pseudogene. This CDR3 is 11 amino acids long. CDR3 in DNA: TGTGCCAGCATAAGCACAGATACGCAGTATTTT. Residues: CASISTDTQYF.

The gene calls are TRBV28 and TRBJ1-5, with 10 bases lining up with TRBD1. J gave up 4 bases and V 9 bases, and 6 bases lay outside the gene matches. Germline assignment: CDR1 MDHEN and CDR2 SYDVKM. CDR3 length equals 14 residues. CDR3 protein: CASTGTGENQPQHF. DNA of the CDR3: TGTGCCAGTACTGGGACAGGGGAGAATCAGCCCCAGCATTTT. Combining the CDR3 with reference TRBV28 and TRBJ1-5 gives the whole variable domain DVKVTQSSRYLVKRTGEKVFLECVQDMDHENMFWYRQDPGLGLRLIYFSYDVKMKEKGDIPEGYSVSREKKERFSLILESASTNQTSMYLCASTGTGENQPQHFGDGTRLSIL.

The CDR3 sequence is CAWSGQVSTDTQYF. CDR3 sequence (DNA): TGTGCCTGGAGCGGACAGGTCAGCACAGATACGCAGTATTTT. The chain has TRBV30 and TRBJ2-3; 7 bases fit TRBD1. V dropped 3 bases and J dropped 0; count of bases not matched to a gene: 3. The CDR3 length is 14 residues. Looked up from germline, CDR1 is GTSNPN and CDR2 is SVGIG (reference sequence).

As to this clone: This sample also contains other DNA sequences that code for the same CDR3. The CDR3 loop is CASNPGTGIYEQYF. The DNA of the CDR3 is TGTGCCAGCAACCCCGGGACAGGGATCTACGAGCAGTACTTC. The chain links TRBV28 to TRBJ2-7; 9 bases are shared with TRBD1. The CDR3 consists of 14 residues. Germline CDR1 reads MDHEN; CDR2 reads SYDVKM. Trimming at V came to 7 bases and at J to 3 bases, leaving 7 bases not matched to a gene.

The table lists this clone with a few counts. V is TRBV9 and J is TRBJ1-5; D ambiguous. V was trimmed by 4 bases and J by 5 bases, leaving 16 bases between them. This CDR3 comprises 15 residues. Germline V CDR1 and CDR2: SGDLS, YYNGEE. The CDR3 reads CASSSSDGSYQPQHF. CDR3 DNA sequence: TGTGCCAGCAGCTCTAGCGACGGGTCCTATCAGCCCCAGCATTTT.

The V call is TRBV29-1, the J call TRBJ2-7, with 12 bases identical to TRBD1. Per germline, CDR1 SQVTM and CDR2 ANQGSEA. Losses at the gene ends were 4 bases for V and 10 bases for J; bases not matched to a gene: 2. The CDR3 loop spans 11 amino acids. The DNA for the CDR3 is TGCAGCGTTGGGGACAGGGGGCATCAGTACTTC. This codes for CSVGDRGHQYF.

The rearrangement uses TRBV19 and TRBJ1-2, with D hard to call. V was cut by 3 bases and J by 8 bases, with 22 bases left in between. Germline V gene data show CDR1 as LNHDA and CDR2 as SQIVND (reference sequence). The CDR3 spans 16 residues. The CDR3 loop reads CASSIRTGSRFDGYTF. CDR3 nucleotides: TGTGCCAGTAGTATTCGGACGGGCAGCAGATTTGACGGCTACACCTTC. Filled out from reference TRBV19 and TRBJ1-2, the complete variable domain reads DGGITQSPKYLFRKEGQNVTLSCEQNLNHDAMYWYRQDPGQGLRLIYYSQIVNDFQKGDIAEGYSVSREKKESFPLTVTSAQKNPTAFYLCASSIRTGSRFDGYTFGSGTRLTVV.

The J gene is TRBJ2-7, the V gene TRBV6-6; a weak D match, TRBD2 (6 bases). Trimming took 4 bases from V and 4 from J, leaving 17 bases between them. Per the germline V gene, CDR1 is MNHNY and CDR2 is SVGAGI (reference sequence). CDR3 length equals 15 residues. The DNA of the CDR3 is TGTGCCAGCAGTTCGGAGGGAGTCGCCACATACGAGCAGTACTTC. Translating gives CASSSEGVATYEQYF.

This clone was seen a handful of times. The chain couples TRBV2 to TRBJ2-5, with D tentatively TRBD2 (5 bases). The CDR3 length is 13 residues. Trimming shortened V by 5 bases and J by 2 bases, and 9 bases separated the two germline ends. Per germline, CDR1 SNHLY and CDR2 FYNNEI. Here the CDR3 reads CASSIQRQETQYF. The CDR3 DNA reads TGTGCCAGCAGTATCCAGCGGCAAGAGACCCAGTACTTC.